The 4 T cell receptor beta chains listed next were all sequenced from one sample in a study of spatial heterogeneity in lung cancer. Stated time point: blood at routine non-recurrence follow-up after resection. TCRdb used MiXCR to reprocess the 5' RACE reads, holding one entry per CDR3 protein. Here the sample spans roughly 34,000 distinct CDR3 sequences, around 6.9% being singletons. The sample was PBMCs, taken at follow-up. The receptors stem from a male donor with early-stage non-small cell lung cancer.

This clonotype was observed many times. The chain is built from TRBV18 and TRBJ1-6; D unclear. CDR1 KGHSH and CDR2 LQKENI come from the germline V gene. The CDR3 has 14 amino acids. Trimming shortened V by 4 bases and J by 9 bases, and 13 bases separated the two germline ends. The CDR3 bases are TGTGCCAGCTCACACGAGAGGCGGGGTTCACCCCTCCACTTT. Amino acids: CASSHERRGSPLHF.

This clonotype was seen repeatedly, ten times or more. V is TRBV10-3 and J is TRBJ2-5; a weak D match, TRBD1 (5 bases). The CDR3 runs to 15 residues. The ends were cut back, 4 bases at V and 5 bases at J, with 17 bases in the middle. CDR1 and CDR2 (germline): ENHRY, SYGVKD. In DNA form, the CDR3 reads TGTGCCATCAGTGCGGCAGGGCTTAAATCGGAGACCCAGTACTTC. Encoded protein: CAISAAGLKSETQYF.

At least ten counts were recorded for this clonotype. The chain combines TRBV5-1 with TRBJ2-7, with D possibly matching TRBD1 (6 bases). The V gene lost 4 bases and the J gene lost 3 bases, with 14 bases spanning the gap. The CDR3 length is 14 residues. CDR1 is SGHRS and CDR2 is YFSETQ in the germline V gene. The CDR3 sequence is CASSLGTRIYEQYF. In DNA form, the CDR3 reads TGCGCCAGCAGCCTCGGGACACGTATCTACGAGCAGTACTTC.

This clonotype was seen repeatedly, ten times or more. V gene TRBV10-3 combines with J gene TRBJ2-2; 10 bases are shared with TRBD2. V trimming: 3 bases; J trimming: 3 bases; junction bases outside the gene matches: 4. The germline V gene encodes CDR1 ENHRY and CDR2 SYGVKD. This CDR3 is 16 amino acids long. The CDR3 is CAISDTSGIYTGELFF. In DNA form, the CDR3 reads TGTGCCATCAGTGATACTAGCGGGATATACACCGGGGAGCTGTTTTTT.